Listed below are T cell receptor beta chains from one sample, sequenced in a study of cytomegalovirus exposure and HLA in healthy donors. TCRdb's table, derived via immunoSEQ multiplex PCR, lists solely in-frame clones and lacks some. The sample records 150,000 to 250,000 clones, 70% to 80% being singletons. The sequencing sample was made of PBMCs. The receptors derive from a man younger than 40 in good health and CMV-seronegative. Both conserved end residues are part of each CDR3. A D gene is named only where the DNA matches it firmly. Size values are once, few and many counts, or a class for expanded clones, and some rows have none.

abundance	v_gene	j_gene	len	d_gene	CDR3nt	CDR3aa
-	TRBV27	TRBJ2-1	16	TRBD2	TGTGCCAGCAGTTTATTCCGGACTAGCGGGAGGAGTGAGCAGTTCTTC	CASSLFRTSGRSEQFF
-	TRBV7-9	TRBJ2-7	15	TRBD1	TGTGCCAGCAGCTTAGCGATGGACAGGCCCTACGAGCAGTACTTC	CASSLAMDRPYEQYF
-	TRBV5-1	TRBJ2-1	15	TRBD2	TGCGCCAGCAGCCGCACTAGCGCCTTTTACAATGAGCAGTTCTTC	CASSRTSAFYNEQFF
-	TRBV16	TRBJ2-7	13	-	TGTGCCAGCAGCCCCGGTACCGATTACGAGCAGTACTTC	CASSPGTDYEQYF
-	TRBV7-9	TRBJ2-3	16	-	TGTGCCAGCAGCTGGAACTTGGACAGCCAGTCAGATACGCAGTATTTT	CASSWNLDSQSDTQYF
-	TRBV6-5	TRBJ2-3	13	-	TGTGCCAGCACAGCCCCAGGGGCCACAATTCAGTATTTT	CASTAPGATIQYF
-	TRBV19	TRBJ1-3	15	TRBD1	TGTGCCACCAAGACTCAGGGGGCGCTTGGAAACACCATATATTTT	CATKTQGALGNTIYF
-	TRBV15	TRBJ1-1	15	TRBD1	TGTGCCACCAGCGGGACCGACAGGGCAGACACTGAAGCTTTCTTT	CATSGTDRADTEAFF
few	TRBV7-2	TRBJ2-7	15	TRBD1	TGTGCCAGCAGCCCCGCCGGGACAGGGGTCTACGAGCAGTACTTC	CASSPAGTGVYEQYF
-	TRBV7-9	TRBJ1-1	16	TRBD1	TGTGCCAGCAGCACTACCCGGGGACAGGAGAACACTGAAGCTTTCTTT	CASSTTRGQENTEAFF
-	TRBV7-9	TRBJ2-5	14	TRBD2	TGTGCCAGCAGCTTAGGGACTAGCGGAGAGACCCAGTACTTC	CASSLGTSGETQYF
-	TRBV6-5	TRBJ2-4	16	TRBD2	TGTGCCAGCAGTTACTCCCTAGCGGGGGCCAAAAACATTCAGTACTTC	CASSYSLAGAKNIQYF
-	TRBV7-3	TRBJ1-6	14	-	TGTGCCAGCAGGCCGAACAGGGATAATTCACCCCTCCACTTT	CASRPNRDNSPLHF
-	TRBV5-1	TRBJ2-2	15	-	TGCGCCAGCAGCTTGAGGACAAAGAACACCGGGGAGCTGTTTTTT	CASSLRTKNTGELFF
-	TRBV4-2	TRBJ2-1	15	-	TGTGCCAGCAGCCAAGTCCGCGGGAACCACAATGAGCAGTTCTTC	CASSQVRGNHNEQFF
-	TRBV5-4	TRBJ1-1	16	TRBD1	TGTGCCAGCAGCCCCCGGGACAGGGGGCTAAGCACTGAAGCTTTCTTT	CASSPRDRGLSTEAFF
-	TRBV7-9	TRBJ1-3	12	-	TGTGCCAGCAGCTTAGATCAAAACACCATATATTTT	CASSLDQNTIYF
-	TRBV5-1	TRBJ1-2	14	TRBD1	TGCGCCAGCAGCCCTGGACAGGGCAACTATGGCTACACCTTC	CASSPGQGNYGYTF
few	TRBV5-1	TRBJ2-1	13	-	TGCGCCAGCAGCTTGGAGCTTAACAATGAGCAGTTCTTC	CASSLELNNEQFF
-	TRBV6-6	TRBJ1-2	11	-	TGTGCCAGCAGCCACAGGGCTGGCTACACCTTC	CASSHRAGYTF
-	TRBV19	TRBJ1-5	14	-	TGTGCCAGTACAGAGAGCCATCCAGGTCAGCCCCAGCATTTT	CASTESHPGQPQHF
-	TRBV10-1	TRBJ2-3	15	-	TGCGCCAGCAGTGAATTGGCGGCCGTCACAGATACGCAGTATTTT	CASSELAAVTDTQYF
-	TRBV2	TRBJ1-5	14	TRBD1	TGTGCCAGCCAGGGGGGTCAGGGGAATCAGCCCCAGCATTTT	CASQGGQGNQPQHF
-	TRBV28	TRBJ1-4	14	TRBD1	TGTGCCAGCAGCTTCGGGACAGGGGTGGAAAAACTGTTTTTT	CASSFGTGVEKLFF
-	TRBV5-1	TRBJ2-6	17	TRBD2	TGCGCCAGCAGCTCCCCGGGGGGGTTCTCTGGGGCCAACGTCCTGACTTTC	CASSSPGGFSGANVLTF
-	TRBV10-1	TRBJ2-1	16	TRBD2	TGCGCCAGCAGTAACGAAGAAAGCGGGATTTACAATGAGCAGTTCTTC	CASSNEESGIYNEQFF
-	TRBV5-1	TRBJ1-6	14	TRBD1	TGCGCCAGCAGCCAGGGGACAGCAACTTCACCCCTCCACTTT	CASSQGTATSPLHF
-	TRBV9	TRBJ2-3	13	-	TGTGCCAGCAGCGTAGTAGGGGTTAATACGCAGTATTTT	CASSVVGVNTQYF
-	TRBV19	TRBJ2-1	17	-	TGTGCCAGTAGTATTAGGGGCAGGAGACAGTTGTACAATGAGCAGTTCTTC	CASSIRGRRQLYNEQFF
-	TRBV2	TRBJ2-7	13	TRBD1	TGTGCCAAAGGACAGGTGAACCCCTACGAGCAGTACTTC	CAKGQVNPYEQYF
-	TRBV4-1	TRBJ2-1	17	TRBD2	TGCGCCAGCAGCCAAGATACGGGACTAGCGGGAGGCCCGGAGCAGTTCTTC	CASSQDTGLAGGPEQFF
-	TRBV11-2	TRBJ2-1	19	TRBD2	TGTGCCAGCAGCCCCATAGGGGGGGATAGCGGGAGGGCTTTTAATGAGCAGTTCTTC	CASSPIGGDSGRAFNEQFF
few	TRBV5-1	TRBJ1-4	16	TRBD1	TGCGCCAGCAGCGAACAAACCGGGACAGGGGGTGAAAAACTGTTTTTT	CASSEQTGTGGEKLFF
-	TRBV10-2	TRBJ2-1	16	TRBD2	TGCGCCAGCAGTGAGCCGGGACTAGCTTCTCAGGAAGAGCAGTTCTTC	CASSEPGLASQEEQFF
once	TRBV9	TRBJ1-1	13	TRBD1	TGTGCCAGCAGCTCAGGGACAGCCAGTGAAGCTTTCTTT	CASSSGTASEAFF
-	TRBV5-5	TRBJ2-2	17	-	TGTGCCAGCAGCTTAAGGCACCAGACAGGGAACACCGGGGAGCTGTTTTTT	CASSLRHQTGNTGELFF
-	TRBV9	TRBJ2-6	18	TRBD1	TGTGCCAGCAGTGATAGTGTACAGGGGGCTAATGGGGCCAACGTCCTGACTTTC	CASSDSVQGANGANVLTF
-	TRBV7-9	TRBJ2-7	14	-	TGTGCCAGCAGCCAATTAGGGGCATATTACGAGCAGTACTTC	CASSQLGAYYEQYF
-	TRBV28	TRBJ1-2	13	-	TGTGCCAGCAGTTTTGAACGCGGGCCTGGCTACACCTTC	CASSFERGPGYTF
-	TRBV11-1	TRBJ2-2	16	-	TGTGCCAGCAGCATCGACAGTGCCGCGAACACCGGGGAGCTGTTTTTT	CASSIDSAANTGELFF
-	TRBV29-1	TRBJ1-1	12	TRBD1	TGCAGCGCGGGACAGGGCAACACTGAAGCTTTCTTT	CSAGQGNTEAFF
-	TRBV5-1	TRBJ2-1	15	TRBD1	TGCGCCAGCAACTCCGGGACAGGGGTAGTCAATGAGCAGTTCTTC	CASNSGTGVVNEQFF
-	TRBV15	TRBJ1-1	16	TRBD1	TGTGCCACCAGCCGCTACAGGGGAAAAGGGGACACTGAAGCTTTCTTT	CATSRYRGKGDTEAFF
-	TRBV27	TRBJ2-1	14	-	TGTGCCAGCGGGACTTCCCCTTCCTACAATGAGCAGTTCTTC	CASGTSPSYNEQFF
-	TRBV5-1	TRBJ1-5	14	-	TGCGCCAGCAGCCTAGGGGGTATCGATCAGCCCCAGCATTTT	CASSLGGIDQPQHF
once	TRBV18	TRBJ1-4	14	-	TGTGCCAGCTCACCAGGCGGCGATAATGAAAAACTGTTTTTT	CASSPGGDNEKLFF
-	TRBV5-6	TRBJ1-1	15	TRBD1	TGTGCCAGCAGCCTGTTTGGGACAGAGAACACTGAAGCTTTCTTT	CASSLFGTENTEAFF
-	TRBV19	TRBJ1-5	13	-	TGTGCCAGTAGTATCAAGGAGAATCAGCCCCAGCATTTT	CASSIKENQPQHF
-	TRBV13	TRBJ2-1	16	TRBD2	TGTGCCAGCAGCTTAGGCCAGTTAGCGGGAGTGGATGAGCAGTTCTTC	CASSLGQLAGVDEQFF
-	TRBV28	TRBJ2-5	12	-	TGTGCCAGCAGTTTCGGTGGTCGGACCCAGTACTTC	CASSFGGRTQYF
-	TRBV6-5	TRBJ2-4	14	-	TGTGCCAGCAGTTACTCGTGGACAGAAAACATTCAGTACTTC	CASSYSWTENIQYF
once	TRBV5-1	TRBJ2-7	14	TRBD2	TGCGCCAGCAGCTTTAATAGCGGGTCCTACGAGCAGTACTTC	CASSFNSGSYEQYF
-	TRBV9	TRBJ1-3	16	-	TGTGCCAGCAGCGACGGCAGGGGACCTACTGGAAACACCATATATTTT	CASSDGRGPTGNTIYF
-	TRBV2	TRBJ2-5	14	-	TGTGCCAGCACGCGGGGCAAATATCAAGAGACCCAGTACTTC	CASTRGKYQETQYF
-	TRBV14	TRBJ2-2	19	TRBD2	TGTGCCAGCAGCCAAGTCGGCCTAGCGGGTGGTCTTGGCACCGGGGAGCTGTTTTTT	CASSQVGLAGGLGTGELFF
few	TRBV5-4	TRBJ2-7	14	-	TGTGCCAGCAGCTGGGACTCCTCAGCCTACGAGCAGTACTTC	CASSWDSSAYEQYF
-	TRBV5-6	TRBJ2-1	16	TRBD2	TGTGCCAGCAGCGTGGCCGGTAGCGGGAGAATTCATGAGCAGTTCTTC	CASSVAGSGRIHEQFF
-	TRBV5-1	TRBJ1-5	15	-	TGCGCCAGCAGCGCCTTACCGGGAAGCAATCAGCCCCAGCATTTT	CASSALPGSNQPQHF
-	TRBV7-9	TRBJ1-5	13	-	TGTGCCAGCAGCTTATCTGGGGCGCAGCCCCAGCATTTT	CASSLSGAQPQHF
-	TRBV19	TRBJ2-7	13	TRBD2	TGTGCCACCAGGACTAGCGGGAGGGACGAGCAGTACTTC	CATRTSGRDEQYF